A single TCR beta chain is shown here with its context. The data were produced by immunoSEQ multiplex PCR, yet TCRdb's version contains in-frame clones alone and is incomplete. The sample carries roughly 170,000 clones, 90% to 95% recorded once. Looked up from germline, CDR1 is SNHLY and CDR2 is FYNNEI. The CDR3 sequence is 12 residues long. The V and J ends lost 7 bases and 8 bases, in that order; junction bases with no gene match: 7. The sample originates from a study of control samples from healthy donors and cancer patients. The chain is built from TRBV2 and TRBJ1-2, with TRBD1 matching 7 bases. The specimen was blood. The clonotype comes from a young man in good health. The CDR3 bases are TGTGCCAGCACAGGGGCAGGGGGAGGCTACACCTTC. Translation: CASTGAGGGYTF.